This T cell receptor (beta chain) originates from a study of technical replicates of blood from a handful of donors. The CDR3 extends over 13 amino acids. The germline gives CDR1 MNHEY, CDR2 SMNVEV (reference sequence). Trimming shortened V by 0 bases and J by 1 base, and 3 bases separated the two germline ends. This clone showed up just a few times. This sample also contains other DNA sequences that code for the same CDR3. Repertoires were generated with immunoSEQ multiplex PCR, while TCRdb's copy carries only in-frame clones and drops some. The top ten clones hold around 0.4% of a sample with some 84,000 clones, over 75% of them seen once.

The chain is built from TRBV27 and TRBJ1-1; no reliable D call. The clonotype comes from a human donor in good health. Sample: T cells isolated from PBMCs. DNA of the CDR3: TGTGCCAGCAGTTTATCGAGGAACACTGAAGCTTTCTTT. Amino acids: CASSLSRNTEAFF.